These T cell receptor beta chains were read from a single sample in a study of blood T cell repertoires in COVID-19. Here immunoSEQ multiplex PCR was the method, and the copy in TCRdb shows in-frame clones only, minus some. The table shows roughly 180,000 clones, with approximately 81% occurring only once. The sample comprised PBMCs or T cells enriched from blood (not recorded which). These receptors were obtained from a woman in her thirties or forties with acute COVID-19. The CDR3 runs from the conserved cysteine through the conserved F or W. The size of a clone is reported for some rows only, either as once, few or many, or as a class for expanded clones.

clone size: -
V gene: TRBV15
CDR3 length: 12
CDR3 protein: CATSRDRYEQYF

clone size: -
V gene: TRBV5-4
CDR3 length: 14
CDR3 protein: CASSFPSGRAEQFF

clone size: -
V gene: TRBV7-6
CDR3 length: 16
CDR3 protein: CASSSLGSGSYNEQFF

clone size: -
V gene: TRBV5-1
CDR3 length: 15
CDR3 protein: CASSLASGRSVEQFF

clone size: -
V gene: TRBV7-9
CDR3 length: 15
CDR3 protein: CASSLASVGGAEAFF

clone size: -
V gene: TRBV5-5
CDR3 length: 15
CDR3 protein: CASSLEGQGNQPQHF

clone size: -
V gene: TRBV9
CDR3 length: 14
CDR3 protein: CASSPSGNGNTIYF

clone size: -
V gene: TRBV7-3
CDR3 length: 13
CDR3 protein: CASSLTTGNEQFF

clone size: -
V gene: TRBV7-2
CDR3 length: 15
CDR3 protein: CASSLRITGSYGYTF

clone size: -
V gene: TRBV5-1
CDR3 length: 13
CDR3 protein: CASSLAGDSPLHF

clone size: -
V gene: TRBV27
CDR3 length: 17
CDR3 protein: CASSLKAGRYSGNTIYF

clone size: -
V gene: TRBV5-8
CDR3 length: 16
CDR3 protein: CASSWGDRPRQETQYF

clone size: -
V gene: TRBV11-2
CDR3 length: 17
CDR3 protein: CASSLRKLDRGFYGYTF

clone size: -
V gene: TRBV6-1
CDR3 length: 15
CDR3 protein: CASSEGAGGYNEQFF

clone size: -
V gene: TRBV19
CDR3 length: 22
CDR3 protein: CASSIRGVWLAGGSSLTDTQYF

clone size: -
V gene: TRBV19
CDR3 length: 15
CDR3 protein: CASSIGARMNTEAFF

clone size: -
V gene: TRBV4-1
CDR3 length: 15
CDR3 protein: CASSQDLHGGNTIYF

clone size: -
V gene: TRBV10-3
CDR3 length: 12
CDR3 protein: CAISEGRWGYTF

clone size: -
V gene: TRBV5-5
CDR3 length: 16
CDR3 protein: CASSVGATGPNQPQHF

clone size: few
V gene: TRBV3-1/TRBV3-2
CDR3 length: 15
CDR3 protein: CASSQVNSGSYEQYF

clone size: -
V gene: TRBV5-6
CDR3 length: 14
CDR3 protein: CASSLAGVGYGYTF

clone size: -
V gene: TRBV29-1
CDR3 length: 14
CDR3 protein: CSVVLAGRADTQYF

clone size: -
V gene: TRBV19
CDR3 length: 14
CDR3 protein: CASSMEGLFQEQFF

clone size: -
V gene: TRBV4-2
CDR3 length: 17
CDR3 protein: CASSQDLGVLQSYEQYF

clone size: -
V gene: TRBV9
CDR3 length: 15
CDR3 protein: CASSVGFEPYNEQFF

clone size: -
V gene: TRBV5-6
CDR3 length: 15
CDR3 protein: CASSSSGRSYNEQFF

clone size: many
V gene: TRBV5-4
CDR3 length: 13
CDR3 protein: CASSSDRVYGYTF

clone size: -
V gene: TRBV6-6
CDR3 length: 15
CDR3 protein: CASSYLPGGGTEAFF

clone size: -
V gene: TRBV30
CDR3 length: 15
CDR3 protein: CAWRWSGANTGELFF

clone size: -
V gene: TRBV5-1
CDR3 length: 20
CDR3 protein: CASSLSVGTGGSSGANVLTF

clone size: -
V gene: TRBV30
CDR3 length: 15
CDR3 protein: CAWSLSGSGNQPQHF

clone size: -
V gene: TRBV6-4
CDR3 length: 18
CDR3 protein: CASRSVGQQAEYTGELFF

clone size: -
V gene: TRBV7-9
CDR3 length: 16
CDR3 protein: CASSLGLAGGTGELFF

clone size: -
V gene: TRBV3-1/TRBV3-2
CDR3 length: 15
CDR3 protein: CASSPPGGRTGELFF

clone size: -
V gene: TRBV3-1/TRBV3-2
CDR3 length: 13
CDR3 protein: CASSLLGGDTQYF

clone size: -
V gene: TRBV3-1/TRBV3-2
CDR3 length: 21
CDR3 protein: CASSLGLAGGRGSEAKNIQYF

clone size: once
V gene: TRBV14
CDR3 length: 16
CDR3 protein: CASSSRVADYQETQYF

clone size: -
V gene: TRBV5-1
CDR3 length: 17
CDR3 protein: CASSVAPGFPAYNEQFF

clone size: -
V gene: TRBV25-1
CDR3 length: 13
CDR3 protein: CASSGQGFSEAFF

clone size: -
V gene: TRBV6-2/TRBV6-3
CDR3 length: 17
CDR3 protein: CASSYRNTGVSNQPQHF

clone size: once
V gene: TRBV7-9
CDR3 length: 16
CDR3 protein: CASSLQGLAGFNEQFF

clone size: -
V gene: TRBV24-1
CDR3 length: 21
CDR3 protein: CATSDLTRRLPSGTPTDTQYF

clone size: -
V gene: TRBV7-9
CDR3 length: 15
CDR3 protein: CASSSRGRVETEAFF

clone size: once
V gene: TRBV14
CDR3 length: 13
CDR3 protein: CASSRQGQQGYTF

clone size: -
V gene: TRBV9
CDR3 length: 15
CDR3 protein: CASSEHWTGEETQYF

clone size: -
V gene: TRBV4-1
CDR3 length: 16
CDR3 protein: CASSQGPDRNSYEQYF

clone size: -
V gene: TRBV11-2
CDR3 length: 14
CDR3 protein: CASSLLGSRYGYTF

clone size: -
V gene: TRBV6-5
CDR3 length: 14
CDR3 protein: CASSLDRGTGELFF

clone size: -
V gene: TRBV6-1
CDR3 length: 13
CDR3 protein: CASSEARLYGYTF

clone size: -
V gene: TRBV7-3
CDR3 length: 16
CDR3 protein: CASSPGGKGKGTEAFF

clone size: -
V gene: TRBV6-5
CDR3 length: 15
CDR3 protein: CASSWGQRQNSPLHF

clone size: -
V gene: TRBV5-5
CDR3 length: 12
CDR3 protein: CASSLGTGAAFF

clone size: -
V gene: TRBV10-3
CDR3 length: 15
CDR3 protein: CAISESRVSNQPQHF

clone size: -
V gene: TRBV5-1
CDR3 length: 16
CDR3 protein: CASSLVTTGIGETQYF